This T cell receptor (beta chain) was found in a study of blood T cells in healthy people across ages. General observations from the study: Leaving the PBMCs unsorted stopped any conclusive comparison of naive versus antigen-experienced cells. In older individuals, TCR beta diversity per million T cells was lower, falling roughly linearly with age.

V was clipped by 2 bases and J by 5 bases, with 8 bases between them. The CDR3 consists of 13 residues. Germline V CDR1 and CDR2: LGHNA, YNFKEQ. The total RNA that was extracted per sample amounted to at least 5 micrograms. As concerns this clonotype: The antigen remains undetermined.

A second PCR, run for roughly 7 to 11 cycles, used a sample-barcoded 5' primer plus a J-beta primer mix. TCRdb recomputed calls from the 5' RACE reads with MiXCR, one row per CDR3 protein. The sample has 540,000 or so distinct CDR3 sequences; approximately 25% are singletons. Material: blood. The V and J genes are TRBV4-2 and TRBJ2-3, with D perhaps assigned TRBD1 or TRBD2 (5 bases each). The clonotype was recovered from a woman in her sixties or seventies in good health. DNA for the CDR3: TGTGCCAGCAGCCAACGTGGGGGAGATACGCAGTATTTT. This translates into CASSQRGGDTQYF.